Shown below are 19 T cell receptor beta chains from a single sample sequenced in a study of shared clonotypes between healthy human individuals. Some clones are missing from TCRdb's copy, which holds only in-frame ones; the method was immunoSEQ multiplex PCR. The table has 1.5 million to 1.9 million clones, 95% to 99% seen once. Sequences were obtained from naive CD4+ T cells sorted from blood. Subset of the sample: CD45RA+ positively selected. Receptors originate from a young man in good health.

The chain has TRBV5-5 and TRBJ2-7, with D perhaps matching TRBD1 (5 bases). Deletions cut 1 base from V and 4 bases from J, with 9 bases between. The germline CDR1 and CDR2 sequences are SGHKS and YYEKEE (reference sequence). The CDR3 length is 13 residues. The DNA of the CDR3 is TGTGCCAGCAGCTTGTCAGGGTTATACGAGCAGTACTTC. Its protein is CASSLSGLYEQYF.

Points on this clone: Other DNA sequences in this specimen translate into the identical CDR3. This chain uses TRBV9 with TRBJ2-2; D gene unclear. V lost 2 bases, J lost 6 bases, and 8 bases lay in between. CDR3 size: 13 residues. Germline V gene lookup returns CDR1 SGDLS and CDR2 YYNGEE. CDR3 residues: CASSVRVSGELFF. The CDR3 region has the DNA TGTGCCAGCAGCGTTAGAGTGTCCGGGGAGCTGTTTTTT. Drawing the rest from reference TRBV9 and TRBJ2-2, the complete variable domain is DSGVTQTPKHLITATGQRVTLRCSPRSGDLSVYWYQQSLDQGLQFLIQYYNGEERAKGNILERFSAQQFPDLHSELNLSSLELGDSALYFCASSVRVSGELFFGEGSRLTVL.

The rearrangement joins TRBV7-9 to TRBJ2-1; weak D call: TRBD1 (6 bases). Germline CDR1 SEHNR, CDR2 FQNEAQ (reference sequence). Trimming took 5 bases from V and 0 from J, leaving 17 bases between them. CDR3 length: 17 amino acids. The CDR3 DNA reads TGTGCCAGCAGCCCTGCAATGCAGGGGCCCTCCTACAATGAGCAGTTCTTC. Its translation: CASSPAMQGPSYNEQFF.

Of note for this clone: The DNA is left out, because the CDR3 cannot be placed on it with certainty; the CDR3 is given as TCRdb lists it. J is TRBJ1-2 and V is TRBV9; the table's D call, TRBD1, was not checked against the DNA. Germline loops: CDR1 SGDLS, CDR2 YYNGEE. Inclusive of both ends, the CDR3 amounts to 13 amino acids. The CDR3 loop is CASSVGTGSWGTF.

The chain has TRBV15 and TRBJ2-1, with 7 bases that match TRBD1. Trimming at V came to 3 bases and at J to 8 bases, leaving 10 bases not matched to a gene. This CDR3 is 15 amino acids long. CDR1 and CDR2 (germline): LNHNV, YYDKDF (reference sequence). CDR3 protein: CATSSLDRSGDEQFF. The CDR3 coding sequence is TGTGCCACCAGCAGCTTGGACAGGAGTGGAGATGAGCAGTTCTTC. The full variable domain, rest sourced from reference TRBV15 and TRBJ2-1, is DAMVIQNPRYQVTQFGKPVTLSCSQTLNHNVMYWYQQKSSQAPKLLFHYYDKDFNNEADTPDNFQSRRPNTSFCFLDIRSPGLGDTAMYLCATSSLDRSGDEQFFGPGTRLTVL.

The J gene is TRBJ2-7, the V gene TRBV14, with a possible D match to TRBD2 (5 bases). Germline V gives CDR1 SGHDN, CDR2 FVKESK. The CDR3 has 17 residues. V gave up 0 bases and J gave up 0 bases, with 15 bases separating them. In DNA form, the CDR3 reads TGTGCCAGCAGCCAAGATCCGGGAAGCGAAACCTCCTACGAGCAGTACTTC. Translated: CASSQDPGSETSYEQYF.

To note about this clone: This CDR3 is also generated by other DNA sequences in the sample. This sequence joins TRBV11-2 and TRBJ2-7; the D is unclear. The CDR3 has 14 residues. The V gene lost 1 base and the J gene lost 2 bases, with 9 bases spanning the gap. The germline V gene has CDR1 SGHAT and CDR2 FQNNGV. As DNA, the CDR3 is TGTGCCAGCAGCTTAGTTCGCAGGCCCTACGAGCAGTACTTC. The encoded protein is CASSLVRRPYEQYF.

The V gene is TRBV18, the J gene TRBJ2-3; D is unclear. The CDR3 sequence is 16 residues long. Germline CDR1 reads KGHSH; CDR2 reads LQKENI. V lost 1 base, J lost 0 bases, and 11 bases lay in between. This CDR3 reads CASSPLDYLSTDTQYF. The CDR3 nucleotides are TGTGCCAGCTCACCACTCGATTACTTGAGCACAGATACGCAGTATTTT.

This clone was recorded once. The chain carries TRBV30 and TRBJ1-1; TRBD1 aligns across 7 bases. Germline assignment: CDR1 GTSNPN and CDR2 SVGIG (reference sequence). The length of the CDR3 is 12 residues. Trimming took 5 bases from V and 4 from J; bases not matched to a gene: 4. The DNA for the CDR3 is TGTGCCTGGGACAGGGAGAGCACTGAAGCTTTCTTT. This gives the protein CAWDRESTEAFF.

CDR3 nucleotides: TGTGCCAGCATTGTAGGGGGCGAACGCACTGAAGCTTTCTTT. This codes for CASIVGGERTEAFF. The chain joins TRBV28 to TRBJ1-1, with TRBD1 identical over 7 bases. Germline V CDR1 and CDR2: MDHEN, SYDVKM. V lost 7 bases to trimming and J lost 4 bases; unmatched junction nucleotides: 9. This CDR3 is built from 14 residues.

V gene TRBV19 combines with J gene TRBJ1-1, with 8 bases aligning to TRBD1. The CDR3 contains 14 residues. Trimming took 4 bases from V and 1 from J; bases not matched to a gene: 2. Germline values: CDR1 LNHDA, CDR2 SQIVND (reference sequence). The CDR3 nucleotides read TGTGCCAGTAGTAACAGGGGGAGGAACACTGAAGCTTTCTTT. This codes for CASSNRGRNTEAFF. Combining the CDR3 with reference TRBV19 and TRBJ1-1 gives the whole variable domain DGGITQSPKYLFRKEGQNVTLSCEQNLNHDAMYWYRQDPGQGLRLIYYSQIVNDFQKGDIAEGYSVSREKKESFPLTVTSAQKNPTAFYLCASSNRGRNTEAFFGQGTRLTVV.

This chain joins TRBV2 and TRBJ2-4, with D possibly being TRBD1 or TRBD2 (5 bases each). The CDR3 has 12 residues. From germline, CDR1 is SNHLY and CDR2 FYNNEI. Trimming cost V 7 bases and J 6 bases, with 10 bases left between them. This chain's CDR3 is CASKERGNIQYF. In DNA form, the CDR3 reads TGTGCCAGCAAGGAGAGGGGAAACATTCAGTACTTC.

The CDR3 nucleotides are TGTGCCAGCAGTTTATGGGGTGAGCAGTTCTTC. Its protein product is CASSLWGEQFF. The chain employs TRBV27 and TRBJ2-1; D not certain. V dropped 1 base and J dropped 9 bases, with 4 bases sitting between them. The CDR3 length is 11 residues. The germline V gene encodes CDR1 MNHEY and CDR2 SMNVEV (reference sequence).

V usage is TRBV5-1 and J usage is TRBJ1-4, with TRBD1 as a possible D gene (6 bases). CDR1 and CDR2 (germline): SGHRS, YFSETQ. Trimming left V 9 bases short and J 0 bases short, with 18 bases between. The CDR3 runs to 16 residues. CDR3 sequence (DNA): TGCGCCACGCGAGAGACAGGAAGATCAACTAATGAAAAACTGTTTTTT. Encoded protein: CATRETGRSTNEKLFF.

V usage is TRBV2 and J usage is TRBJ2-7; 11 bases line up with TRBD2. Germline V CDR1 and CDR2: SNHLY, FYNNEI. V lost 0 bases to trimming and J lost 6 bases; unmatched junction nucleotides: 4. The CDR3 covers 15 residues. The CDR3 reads CASSEASGRAGEQYF. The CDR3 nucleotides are TGTGCCAGCAGTGAAGCTAGCGGGAGGGCCGGCGAGCAGTACTTC.

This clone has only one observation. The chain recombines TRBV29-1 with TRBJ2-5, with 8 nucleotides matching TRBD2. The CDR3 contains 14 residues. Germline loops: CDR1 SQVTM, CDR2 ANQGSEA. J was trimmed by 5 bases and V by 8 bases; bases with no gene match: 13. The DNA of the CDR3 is TGCAGCCACGGGGGGGCCGGGGTCCAGGAGACCCAGTACTTC. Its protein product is CSHGGAGVQETQYF. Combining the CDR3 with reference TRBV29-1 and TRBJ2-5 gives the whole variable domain SAVISQKPSRDICQRGTSLTIQCQVDSQVTMMFWYRQQPGQSLTLIATANQGSEATYESGFVIDKFPISRPNLTFSTLTVSNMSPEDSSIYLCSHGGAGVQETQYFGPGTRLLVL.

CDR3 sequence (DNA): TGCGCCAGCAGCCCAAATGGACAGCTGAATGAGCAGTTCTTC. This sequence encodes CASSPNGQLNEQFF. The rearrangement links TRBV5-1 to TRBJ2-1; D perhaps matches TRBD1 (6 bases). V was pared by 4 bases and J by 7 bases, with 15 bases between. Germline CDR1 reads SGHRS; CDR2 reads YFSETQ. This CDR3 has 14 amino acids.

CDR3 amino acids: CASSYSGVNQPQHF. The CDR3 DNA reads as TGTGCCAGCAGTTACTCAGGGGTGAATCAGCCCCAGCATTTT. The V call is TRBV6-5, the J call TRBJ1-5, with a possible D match to TRBD1 (5 bases). The V gene lost 0 bases and the J gene lost 4 bases, with 7 bases spanning the gap. The CDR3 sequence is 14 residues long. From germline, CDR1 is MNHEY and CDR2 SVGAGI.

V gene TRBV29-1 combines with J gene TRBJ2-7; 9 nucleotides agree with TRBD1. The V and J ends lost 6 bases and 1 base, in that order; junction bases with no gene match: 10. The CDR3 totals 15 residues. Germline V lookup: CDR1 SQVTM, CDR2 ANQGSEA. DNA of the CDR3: TGCAGCGTGTCTCTTGGGACAGGGCCTTCCTACGAGCAGTACTTC. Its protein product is CSVSLGTGPSYEQYF.